This is a list of T cell receptor beta chains from one sample in a study of technical replicates of blood from a handful of donors. Assay used: immunoSEQ multiplex PCR; TCRdb lists only in-frame clones, some missing. The repertoire includes just over 15,000 clones, approximately 80% of them detected once, and around 13% sits in the top ten. The sample consisted of PBMCs. Receptor source: a human donor in good health. The CDR3 runs from the conserved cysteine through the conserved F or W. The D gene is left open where the match is weak. Size values are once, few and many counts, or a class for expanded clones, and some rows have none.

CDR3 DNA,CDR3 protein,J gene,D gene,V gene,clone size
TGTGCCAGCAGTTTGGGCACCTCGAACACTGAAGCTTTCTTT,CASSLGTSNTEAFF,TRBJ1-1,-,TRBV27,-
TGTGCCAGTAGAAATACAGGCGCTCCTAACTATGGCTACACCTTC,CASRNTGAPNYGYTF,TRBJ1-2,-,TRBV19,-
TGTGCCAGCAGCCCACAGATAGGATTAGGGGTAGAAAAACTGTTTTTT,CASSPQIGLGVEKLFF,TRBJ1-4,-,TRBV7-8,few
TGTGCCTGGAGCCAACAGGACGATTCACCCCTCCACTTT,CAWSQQDDSPLHF,TRBJ1-6,-,TRBV30,-
TGCGCCAGCAGCTTGGTTGGCTCCACAGATACGCAGTATTTT,CASSLVGSTDTQYF,TRBJ2-3,-,TRBV5-1,-
TGTGCCATCAGTGAGTCCCGGCCAGGGGCAAACACTGAAGCTTTCTTT,CAISESRPGANTEAFF,TRBJ1-1,-,TRBV10-3,-
TGTGCCAGCAGGAGAACTAGCGGGAGAAATGAGCAGTTCTTC,CASRRTSGRNEQFF,TRBJ2-1,TRBD2,TRBV5-8,-
TGTGCCAGCAGTTCTTACTCCCGGGACAGGGCGGGGAATGAGCAGTTCTTC,CASSSYSRDRAGNEQFF,TRBJ2-1,TRBD1,TRBV27,-
TGTGCCAGCAGCCTACTAGCGGGAGGTTCAGATACGCAGTATTTT,CASSLLAGGSDTQYF,TRBJ2-3,TRBD2,TRBV6-4,-
TGTGCCAGCAGCTTACAGGGCATTGGGGCTAATGAAAAACTGTTTTTT,CASSLQGIGANEKLFF,TRBJ1-4,-,TRBV11-2,-
TGTGCCAGCAGCCCCTGGCAGGCGAACACTGAAGCTTTCTTT,CASSPWQANTEAFF,TRBJ1-1,-,TRBV6-5,-
TGTGCCAGCAGTTCGAGGACAGGGCTGACCCATTTT,CASSSRTGLTHF,TRBJ1-5,TRBD1,TRBV6-5,-
TGTGCCAGTAGTATAGTGGGCCACCAAGAGACCCAGTACTTC,CASSIVGHQETQYF,TRBJ2-5,-,TRBV19,-
TGCGCCAGCAGCCAAGACTCCGGGGGGACCCTCAACACCGGGGAGCTGTTTTTT,CASSQDSGGTLNTGELFF,TRBJ2-2,TRBD2,TRBV4-1,few
TGCGCCAGCAGCTCGCTAACCAGGGTGGAGACCCAGTACTTC,CASSSLTRVETQYF,TRBJ2-5,-,TRBV5-1,-
TGTGCCAGCAGCTTGGTGGGACAGGATAACTATGGCTACACCTTC,CASSLVGQDNYGYTF,TRBJ1-2,TRBD1,TRBV5-4,-
TGTGCCAGTGGGTCCCGGGGGTACGATCAGCCCCAGCATTTT,CASGSRGYDQPQHF,TRBJ1-5,-,TRBV19,-
TGCAGCGCGTTACAGGGGGTTACCTCCTACGAGCAGTACTTC,CSALQGVTSYEQYF,TRBJ2-7,TRBD1,TRBV29-1,-
TGTGCCAGCAGGGGGACTAGCGGGGCCCAAGAGACCCAGTACTTC,CASRGTSGAQETQYF,TRBJ2-5,TRBD2,TRBV2,-
TGTGCCTGGAGCCCTTCGGGAGATACGCAGTATTTT,CAWSPSGDTQYF,TRBJ2-3,-,TRBV30,-
TGCGCCAGCCTGACAGATTACACTGAAGCTTTCTTT,CASLTDYTEAFF,TRBJ1-1,-,TRBV10-2,-
TGTGCCAGCAGAACGGGACAGGGGACCAACAATGAGCAGTTCTTC,CASRTGQGTNNEQFF,TRBJ2-1,TRBD1,TRBV2,-
TGTGCCAGCAGTTTAGGAGTGACTAACTATGGCTACACCTTC,CASSLGVTNYGYTF,TRBJ1-2,-,TRBV27,-
TGTGCCAGCAGTTACGCGGCCTCTAACTATGGCTACACCTTC,CASSYAASNYGYTF,TRBJ1-2,-,TRBV6-6,once
TGCGCCAGCAGCTTGGACAACCGCTACGAGCAGTACTTC,CASSLDNRYEQYF,TRBJ2-7,-,TRBV5-1,-
TGTGCCAGTAGCGCCCAAAGAGCCTCCGGGGAGCCCCAGCATTTT,CASSAQRASGEPQHF,TRBJ1-5,-,TRBV19,-
TGTGCCTGGAGCGCCGGGACTCCCCTCTTCGAGCAGTACTTC,CAWSAGTPLFEQYF,TRBJ2-7,-,TRBV30,-
TGTGCCAGCAGCCCACCCCCCGCGGAGTACAATGAGCAGTTCTTC,CASSPPPAEYNEQFF,TRBJ2-1,-,TRBV7-2,-
TGTGCCAGCAGCCTCTTTGGGGGGAGCTACACCTTC,CASSLFGGSYTF,TRBJ1-2,-,TRBV7-6,-
TGTGCCAGCAGCCCCACTCTAGCGGACTCCTACAATGAGCAGTTCTTC,CASSPTLADSYNEQFF,TRBJ2-1,TRBD2,TRBV7-8,-
TGTGCCAGCACCGAACTAGCGGGCGAGCAGTTCTTC,CASTELAGEQFF,TRBJ2-1,TRBD2,TRBV6-1,-
TGTGCCAGCAGCCGGGGGACTAGCGGGAATGATGAGCAGTTCTTC,CASSRGTSGNDEQFF,TRBJ2-1,TRBD2,TRBV5-8,few
TGTGCCATCAGTGATCGGGAGAGCTACACAGATACGCAGTATTTT,CAISDRESYTDTQYF,TRBJ2-3,-,TRBV10-3,-
TGTGCCAGCAGCTTGGGGGGCAGAACCTACGAGCAGTACTTC,CASSLGGRTYEQYF,TRBJ2-7,-,TRBV5-6,once
TGTGCCTGGGATACTAGCGGGAGGGCCAATGAGCAGTTCTTC,CAWDTSGRANEQFF,TRBJ2-1,TRBD2,TRBV30,-
TGTGCCAGCAGCTTAGCGGTCGGGTTAACAGATACGCAGTATTTT,CASSLAVGLTDTQYF,TRBJ2-3,-,TRBV7-9,-
TGTGCCATCAGACTCCGGACTAGTGACGAGCAGTACTTC,CAIRLRTSDEQYF,TRBJ2-7,TRBD2,TRBV10-3,few
TGCGCCAGCAGCTTGGCCTTATTGGGGGGAGAGACCCAGTACTTC,CASSLALLGGETQYF,TRBJ2-5,-,TRBV5-1,-
TGTGCCAGCAGCTTACTGGGGGGGGCCTACAATGAGCAGTTCTTC,CASSLLGGAYNEQFF,TRBJ2-1,TRBD2,TRBV7-6,-
TGCGCCAGCAGCGCGGGCCTTGAGGTGGGCATTCAGTACTTC,CASSAGLEVGIQYF,TRBJ2-4,-,TRBV5-1,-